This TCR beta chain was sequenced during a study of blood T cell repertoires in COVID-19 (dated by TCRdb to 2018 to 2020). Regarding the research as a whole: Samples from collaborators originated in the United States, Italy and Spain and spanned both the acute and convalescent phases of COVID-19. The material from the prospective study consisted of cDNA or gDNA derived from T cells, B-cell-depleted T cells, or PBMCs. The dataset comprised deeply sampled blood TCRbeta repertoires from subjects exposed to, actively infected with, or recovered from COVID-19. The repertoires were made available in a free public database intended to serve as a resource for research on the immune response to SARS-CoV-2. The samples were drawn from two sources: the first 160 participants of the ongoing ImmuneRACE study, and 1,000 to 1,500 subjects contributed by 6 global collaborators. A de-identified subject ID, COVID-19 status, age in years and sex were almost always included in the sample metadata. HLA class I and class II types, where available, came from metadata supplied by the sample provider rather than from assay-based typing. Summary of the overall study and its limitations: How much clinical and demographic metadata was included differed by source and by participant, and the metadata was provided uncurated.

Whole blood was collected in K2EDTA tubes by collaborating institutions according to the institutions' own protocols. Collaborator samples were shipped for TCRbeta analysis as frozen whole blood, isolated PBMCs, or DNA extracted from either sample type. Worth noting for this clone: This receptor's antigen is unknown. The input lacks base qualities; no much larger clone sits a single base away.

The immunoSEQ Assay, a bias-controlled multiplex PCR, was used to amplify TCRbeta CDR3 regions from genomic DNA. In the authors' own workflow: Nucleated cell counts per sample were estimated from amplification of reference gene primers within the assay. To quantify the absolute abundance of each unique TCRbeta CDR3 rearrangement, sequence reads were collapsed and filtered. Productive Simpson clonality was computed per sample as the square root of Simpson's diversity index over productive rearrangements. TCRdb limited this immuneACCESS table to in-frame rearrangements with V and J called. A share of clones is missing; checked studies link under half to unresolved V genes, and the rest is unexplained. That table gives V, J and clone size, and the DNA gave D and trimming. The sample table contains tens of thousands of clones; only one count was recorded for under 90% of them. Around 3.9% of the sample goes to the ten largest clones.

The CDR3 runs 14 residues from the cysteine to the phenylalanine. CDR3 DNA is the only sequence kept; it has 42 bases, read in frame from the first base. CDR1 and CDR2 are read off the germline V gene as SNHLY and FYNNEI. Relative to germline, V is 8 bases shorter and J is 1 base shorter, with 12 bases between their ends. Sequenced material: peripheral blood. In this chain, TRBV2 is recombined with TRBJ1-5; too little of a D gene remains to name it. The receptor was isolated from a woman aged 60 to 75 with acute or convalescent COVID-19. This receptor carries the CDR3 CASASGWSNQPQHF. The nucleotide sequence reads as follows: TGTGCCAGCGCATCGGGGTGGAGCAATCAGCCCCAGCATTTT.